The present T cell receptor (beta chain) was sequenced within a study of blood T cell repertoires in COVID-19. Across the study: There were acute and convalescent COVID-19 samples, and they came from the United States, Italy and Spain. In each case, the material was cDNA or gDNA derived from T cells, B-cell-depleted T cells, or PBMCs.

Measured with immunoSEQ multiplex PCR; TCRdb has only the in-frame clones, and not every one. The sample lists approximately 130,000 clones, approximately 77% occurring once. The V and J ends lost 4 bases and 0 bases, in that order; junction bases with no gene match: 7. In germline, CDR1 is SGHNT, CDR2 YYREEE (reference sequence). The CDR3 runs 16 residues. The receptor's source is a human donor in a cohort sampled during active COVID-19. Sequencing was done on a sample of peripheral blood. V and J are TRBV5-4 and TRBJ1-1; 9 bases line up with TRBD1. CDR3 in amino acids: CASSRPGTGMNTEAFF. CDR3 nucleotides: TGTGCCAGCAGCCGTCCCGGGACAGGGATGAACACTGAAGCTTTCTTT.